The rows below give T cell receptor beta chains drawn from one sample of a study of beta chain features in type 1 diabetes. The protocol was immunoSEQ multiplex PCR, while the TCRdb copy is restricted to in-frame clones and leaves out a portion. The sample consists of 60,000 to 75,000 clones, roughly three fifths of them appearing once. Material: Tregs from blood. These receptors were collected from a woman aged 18-29 years in good health. Each CDR3 is given with its conserved first and last residue. Each record gives: V gene, D gene, J gene, clone size, CDR3 protein, CDR3 DNA. The D gene is left open where the match is weak. Clone size is given for some rows only: seen once, a few or many times, or a class if the clone is expanded.

>TRBV7-9|TRBD1|TRBJ2-7|NA
CASSRGQVWYF
TGTGCCAGCAGCCGCGGACAGGTATGGTACTTC
>TRBV4-1|NA|TRBJ2-1|once
CASSQQRLDYNEQFF
TGCGCCAGCAGCCAACAAAGACTAGATTACAATGAGCAGTTCTTC
>TRBV29-1|TRBD2|TRBJ2-2|NA
CSVEDRGGANTGELFF
TGCAGCGTTGAAGATCGGGGAGGGGCGAACACCGGGGAGCTGTTTTTT
>TRBV27|TRBD1|TRBJ1-5|NA
CASSPSLGQGRGNQPQHF
TGTGCCAGCAGTCCTAGTCTGGGACAGGGTAGGGGCAATCAGCCCCAGCATTTT
>TRBV10-2|TRBD1|TRBJ2-4|NA
CGSGRDRAKNIQYF
TGCGGGAGCGGCCGGGACAGAGCCAAAAACATTCAGTACTTC
>TRBV18|NA|TRBJ1-4|NA
CASSPRGLVATNEKLFF
TGTGCCAGCTCACCACGAGGACTCGTTGCAACTAATGAAAAGCTGTTTTTT
>TRBV5-1|NA|TRBJ2-7|NA
CASSLGGRAAIYEQYF
TGCGCCAGCAGCTTGGGGGGGCGGGCGGCTATCTACGAGCAGTACTTC
>TRBV6-1|TRBD2|TRBJ2-3|NA
CASSLGLAGMDTQYF
TGTGCCAGCAGTCTCGGACTAGCGGGGATGGATACGCAGTATTTT
>TRBV7-9|NA|TRBJ2-3|NA
CASSLSGGGGDTQYF
TGTGCCAGCAGCTTATCAGGGGGAGGCGGTGATACGCAGTATTTT
>TRBV2|TRBD1|TRBJ2-3|NA
CASRATGAFRSDTQYF
TGTGCCAGCAGAGCCACAGGGGCATTTCGGTCAGATACGCAGTATTTT
>TRBV25-1|NA|TRBJ1-2|NA
CATRSINYGYTF
TGTGCCACCAGGTCCATTAACTATGGCTACACCTTC
>TRBV5-1|TRBD2|TRBJ2-7|NA
CASSLGPSGTYEQYF
TGCGCCAGCAGCTTGGGCCCTAGCGGGACCTACGAGCAGTACTTC
>TRBV19|NA|TRBJ1-5|few
CASSIGHSGFVNQPQHF
TGTGCCAGTAGTATAGGTCACAGTGGCTTCGTTAATCAGCCCCAGCATTTT
>TRBV14|TRBD1|TRBJ2-7|NA
CASREAGGYEQYF
TGTGCCAGCAGGGAGGCAGGGGGCTACGAGCAGTACTTC
>TRBV2|NA|TRBJ1-6|NA
CASSEGFKAGNSPLHF
TGTGCCAGCAGTGAAGGGTTCAAGGCGGGTAATTCACCCCTCCACTTT
>TRBV7-2|NA|TRBJ2-2|few
CASSPRGWVRTGELFF
TGTGCCAGCAGCCCTAGAGGCTGGGTGAGGACCGGGGAGCTGTTTTTT
>TRBV5-1|NA|TRBJ2-2|NA
CASSPDTDTGELFF
TGCGCCAGCAGCCCCGACACCGACACCGGGGAGCTGTTTTTT
>TRBV29-1|NA|TRBJ2-7|NA
CSVEEVDYEQYF
TGCAGCGTTGAAGAGGTAGACTACGAGCAGTACTTC
>TRBV5-4|NA|TRBJ1-2|NA
CASSSLNYGYTF
TGTGCCAGCAGCAGCCTAAACTATGGCTACACCTTC
>TRBV14|TRBD2|TRBJ2-1|NA
CASSQGLAVYNEQFF
TGTGCCAGCAGCCAAGGACTAGCCGTATACAATGAGCAGTTCTTC
>TRBV6-5|NA|TRBJ2-7|few
CASSYNGYEQYF
TGTGCCAGCAGTTACAACGGCTACGAGCAGTACTTC
>TRBV5-1|NA|TRBJ1-4|NA
CASSLDPGTNEKLFF
TGCGCCAGCAGCTTGGACCCAGGGACTAATGAAAAACTGTTTTTT
>TRBV2|NA|TRBJ1-3|once
CASSARRAGDEIGNTIYF
TGTGCCAGCAGTGCAAGGCGGGCGGGTGACGAGATTGGAAACACCATATATTTT
>TRBV6-1|NA|TRBJ1-3|NA
CASSEQAVSGNTIYF
TGTGCCAGCAGTGAACAGGCCGTCTCTGGAAACACCATATATTTT
>TRBV14|NA|TRBJ1-1|NA
CASSQANRVWNTEAFF
TGTGCCAGCAGCCAAGCGAACAGGGTGTGGAACACTGAAGCTTTCTTT
>TRBV27|NA|TRBJ2-7|NA
CASRRGLYEQYF
TGTGCCAGCAGGCGGGGGCTCTACGAGCAGTACTTC
>TRBV18|NA|TRBJ2-2|once
CASSPQRSPTTGELFF
TGTGCCAGCTCACCACAGAGATCACCTACCACCGGGGAGCTGTTTTTT
>TRBV10-3|NA|TRBJ1-5|NA
CAIKAGRNQPQHF
TGTGCCATCAAGGCAGGGAGGAATCAGCCCCAGCATTTT
>TRBV5-1|TRBD1|TRBJ1-1|NA
CASSWGTVKSGTEAFF
TGCGCCAGCAGCTGGGGGACAGTCAAAAGCGGCACTGAAGCTTTCTTT
>TRBV27|NA|TRBJ1-1|NA
CASSFRRGNTEAFF
TGTGCCAGCAGTTTTAGGAGGGGGAACACTGAAGCTTTCTTT
>TRBV7-2|NA|TRBJ2-2|NA
CASSIGKLNTGELFF
TGTGCCAGCAGCATCGGGAAACTCAACACCGGGGAGCTGTTTTTT
>TRBV7-8|NA|TRBJ1-2|NA
CASSSIYGGGGYTF
TGTGCCAGCAGCTCCATATACGGGGGAGGTGGCTACACCTTC
>TRBV4-3|TRBD1|TRBJ2-7|NA
CASSFRWDSSYEQYF
TGCGCCAGCAGCTTTCGTTGGGACAGCTCCTACGAGCAGTACTTC
>TRBV20-1|TRBD2|TRBJ2-5|NA
CSAAGTTTQYF
TGCAGTGCAGCCGGGACTACAACCCAGTACTTC
>TRBV5-1|TRBD1|TRBJ1-1|NA
CASSWGGTGAMNTEAFF
TGCGCCAGCAGCTGGGGCGGTACAGGGGCTATGAACACTGAAGCTTTCTTT
>TRBV4-1|TRBD2|TRBJ2-1|few
CASSQDLAGPYNEQFF
TGCGCCAGCAGCCAAGATCTAGCGGGGCCCTACAATGAGCAGTTCTTC
>TRBV6-1|NA|TRBJ2-3|NA
CASTAGLAADTQYF
TGTGCCAGCACCGCCGGTTTAGCTGCAGATACGCAGTATTTT
>TRBV2|TRBD1|TRBJ1-2|NA
CASSPGGGYTF
TGTGCCAGCAGTCCAGGGGGCGGCTACACCTTC
>TRBV10-3|TRBD1|TRBJ1-2|NA
CAISGQGKEGYTF
TGTGCCATCAGTGGACAGGGAAAAGAGGGCTACACCTTC
>TRBV5-1|NA|TRBJ2-6|NA
CASSRGLSQWANVLTF
TGCGCCAGCAGCCGCGGACTATCCCAATGGGCCAACGTCCTGACTTTC
>TRBV5-6|TRBD1|TRBJ2-5|once
CASSPQGQGRSKQYF
TGTGCCAGCAGCCCTCAGGGACAGGGTAGGAGCAAGCAGTACTTC
>TRBV6-5|TRBD1|TRBJ2-2|few
CASSYLPGGFGGELFF
TGTGCCAGCAGTTACCTTCCAGGGGGCTTTGGCGGGGAGCTGTTTTTT
>TRBV11-1|TRBD1|TRBJ2-5|NA
CASSLRGQIKETQYF
TGTGCCAGCAGCTTAAGGGGACAGATAAAAGAGACCCAGTACTTC
>TRBV4-3|TRBD1|TRBJ1-4|few
CASSQGDRRNEKLFF
TGCGCCAGCAGCCAAGGGGACAGGAGGAATGAAAAACTGTTTTTT
>TRBV7-7|NA|TRBJ1-6|NA
CASSRLINSPLHF
TGTGCTAGCAGCCGACTAATTAATTCACCCCTCCACTTT
>TRBV5-1|TRBD2|TRBJ2-1|NA
CASSSGGGSGDNEQFF
TGCGCCAGCAGCTCGGGGGGGGGTAGCGGAGACAATGAGCAGTTCTTC
>TRBV27|NA|TRBJ1-4|NA
CASSFGREGEKLFF
TGTGCCAGCAGTTTCGGCAGGGAGGGTGAAAAACTGTTTTTT
>TRBV5-1|NA|TRBJ2-6|NA
CASSLGHSGANVLTF
TGCGCCAGCAGCTTGGGGCACTCTGGGGCCAACGTCCTGACTTTC
>TRBV6-1|NA|TRBJ2-5|NA
CASSRVPSEQETQYF
TGTGCCAGCAGCCGAGTCCCTAGCGAACAAGAGACCCAGTACTTC
>TRBV9|NA|TRBJ1-1|NA
CASSVGRETWMFMNTEAFF
TGTGCCAGCAGCGTCGGGCGGGAGACCTGGATGTTCATGAACACTGAAGCTTTCTTT
>TRBV10-3|NA|TRBJ1-2|few
CAISDGPRQNYGYTF
TGTGCCATCAGTGATGGCCCCCGACAGAACTATGGCTACACCTTC
>TRBV29-1|TRBD1|TRBJ1-1|few
CSAGGQDSLAFF
TGCAGCGCTGGGGGACAGGATAGTTTAGCTTTCTTT
>TRBV6-5|NA|TRBJ1-1|few
CASRAPENTEAFF
TGTGCCAGCAGGGCTCCTGAGAACACTGAAGCTTTCTTT
>TRBV6-6|TRBD1|TRBJ1-4|NA
CASGGTVGEKLFF
TGTGCCAGCGGCGGGACAGTCGGAGAAAAACTGTTTTTT
>TRBV19|TRBD1|TRBJ2-4|few
CASSRGAKNIQYF
TGTGCCAGTAGCAGGGGGGCCAAAAACATTCAGTACTTC
>TRBV6-1|NA|TRBJ1-1|NA
CASRTSTNTEAFF
TGTGCCAGCAGGACTAGTACTAACACTGAAGCTTTCTTT